This paragraph covers one TCR beta chain sequence. No antigen is known for it. No per-base quality is available; no much larger clone lies one base away. The samples were obtained from people who had Merkel cell carcinoma. The sample belongs to a study of T cells and Merkel cell carcinoma outcomes (dated by TCRdb to 2020 to 2022). For the study in its entirety: The tumor T-cell repertoire, together with T-cell density, was examined as a predictor of clinical outcome in patients with Merkel cell carcinoma. Paper-wide results and their limitations: Clinical outcomes in Merkel cell carcinoma patients were reported to be predicted by T-cell repertoire features combined with T-cell density.

Taken from the germline V gene (reference sequence), the CDR1 and CDR2 loops are SGHNT and YYREEE. The CDR3 starts with the cysteine, ends with the phenylalanine, and has 15 residues. Of all the DNA, just the CDR3 is kept, 45 bases in frame from base 1. The germline ends are 15 bases apart after V is trimmed by 2 bases and J by 7 bases. Libraries came from the immunoSEQ multiplex PCR assay. This immuneACCESS table, as held by TCRdb, lists in-frame sequences with V and J called but not all clones. Of the missing ones, under half trace to an unresolved V gene in checked studies; the others have no known cause. A total of 5,500 to 7,000 clones appear in this sample, about 81% of them only once. Of the sample, over 11% is held by the ten largest clones.

The source of this sequence is a human donor with Merkel cell carcinoma. Some clones in this sample may be carry-over from other donors' samples. Recombination linked TRBV5-4 to TRBJ2-2; the D gene is perhaps TRBD2, from 7 matching bases. Sequencing was done on a sample of tumor tissue from Merkel cell carcinoma. The CDR3: CASSFLEGGGGELFF. The DNA sequence is TGTGCCAGCAGCTTCCTAGAGGGAGGGGGCGGGGAGCTGTTTTTT. The CDR3, completed at both ends by the reference TRBV5-4 and TRBJ2-2 genes, gives the full variable domain ETGVTQSPTHLIKTRGQQVTLRCSSQSGHNTVSWYQQALGQGPQFIFQYYREEENGRGNFPPRFSGLQFPNYSSELNVNALELDDSALYLCASSFLEGGGGELFFGEGSRLTVL.